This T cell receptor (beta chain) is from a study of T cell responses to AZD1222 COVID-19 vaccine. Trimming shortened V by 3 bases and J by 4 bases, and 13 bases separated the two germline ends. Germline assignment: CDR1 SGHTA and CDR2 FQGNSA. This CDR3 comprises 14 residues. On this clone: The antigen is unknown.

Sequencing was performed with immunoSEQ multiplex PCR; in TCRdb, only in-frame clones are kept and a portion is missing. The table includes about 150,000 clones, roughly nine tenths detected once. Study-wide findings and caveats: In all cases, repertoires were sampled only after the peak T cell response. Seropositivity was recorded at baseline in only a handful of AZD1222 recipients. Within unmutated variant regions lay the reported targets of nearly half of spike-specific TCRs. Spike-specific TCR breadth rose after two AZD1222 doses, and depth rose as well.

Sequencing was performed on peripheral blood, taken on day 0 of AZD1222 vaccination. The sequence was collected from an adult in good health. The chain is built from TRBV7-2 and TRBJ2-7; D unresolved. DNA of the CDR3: TGTGCCAGCAGCTTTCAAGCGCTACTATACGAGCAGTACTTC. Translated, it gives CASSFQALLYEQYF.